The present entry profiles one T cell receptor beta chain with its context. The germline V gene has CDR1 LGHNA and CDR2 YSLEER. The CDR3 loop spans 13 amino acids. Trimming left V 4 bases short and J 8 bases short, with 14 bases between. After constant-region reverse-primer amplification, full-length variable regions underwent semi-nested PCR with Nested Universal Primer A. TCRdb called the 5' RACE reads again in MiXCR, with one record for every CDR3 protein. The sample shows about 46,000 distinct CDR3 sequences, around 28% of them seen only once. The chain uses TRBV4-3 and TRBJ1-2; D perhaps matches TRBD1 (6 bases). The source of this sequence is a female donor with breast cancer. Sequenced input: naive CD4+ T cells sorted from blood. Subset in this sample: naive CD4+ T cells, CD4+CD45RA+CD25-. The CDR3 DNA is TGCGCCAGCAGCCCAACCCGGGGGCGAGGCTACACCTTC. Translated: CASSPTRGRGYTF.